This section outlines one T cell receptor beta chain sequence together with its context. The data belong to a study of blood T cell repertoires in COVID-19. Background on the study: Italy, Spain and the United States were the sources of the convalescent and acute COVID-19 samples. PBMCs, B-cell-depleted T cells, or T cells were the source of the cDNA or gDNA that made up the material.

This CDR3 region has 16 residues. V gave up 0 bases and J gave up 0 bases, with 9 bases separating them. In germline, CDR1 is MNHEY, CDR2 SVGAGI. Original processing methods: For nucleated cells, counts were estimated from reference gene primer amplification. TCRdb keeps only in-frame clones here, not all; method: immunoSEQ multiplex PCR. V, J and clone size derive from that table, while D and trimming were established from the DNA sequence. In the table there are 110,000 to 150,000 clones, approximately 85% of which are singletons. The source of this sequence is a man aged 45 to 65 with acute or convalescent COVID-19. Sequenced: peripheral blood. The rearrangement joins TRBV6-5 to TRBJ1-3; the D is unclear. CDR3 nucleotide sequence: TGTGCCAGCAGTTACTCGAGCCTAGACTCTGGAAACACCATATATTTT. Translated, it gives CASSYSSLDSGNTIYF.